This T cell receptor (beta chain) derives from a study of blood T cell repertoires in COVID-19. At the level of the study: Italy, Spain and the United States were the sources of the convalescent and acute COVID-19 samples.

The V end was cut by 3 bases, the J end by 3 bases, with 11 bases between. CDR1 is LGHDT and CDR2 is YNNKEL in the germline V gene (reference sequence). This CDR3 region has 14 residues. Produced via immunoSEQ multiplex PCR; TCRdb's table is partial and in-frame only. In the table there are about 250,000 clones, approximately 82% of which are singletons. Sequenced input: peripheral blood. This sequence originates from an older man with acute or convalescent COVID-19. This chain joins TRBV3-1 (or the pseudogene TRBV3-2) and TRBJ2-5, with D perhaps matching TRBD1 (6 bases). CDR3 in DNA: TGTGCCAGCAGCCAGTGGGGGCGCGAAGAGACCCAGTACTTC. Its translation is CASSQWGREETQYF.